This T cell receptor (beta chain) was sequenced in a study of CD8 T cells in ankylosing spondylitis. Study findings and constraints: Disease-linked clones bore a CD8+ phenotype, appearing relatively rarely in peripheral blood. The study identified a TCR beta motif of under 10 highly homologous variants that appeared characteristic of ankylosing spondylitis blood.

This clonotype came up a few times. Its antigen is as yet unknown. Each TCR beta library was made by quantitative 5'-RACE that incorporated molecular barcodes. Each CDR3 protein is one row after TCRdb ran MiXCR on the 5' RACE reads. The data contain 800,000 to 900,000 distinct CDR3 sequences, approximately 12% of them singletons. In germline, CDR1 is SGHRS, CDR2 YFSETQ. V lost 4 bases and J lost 7, with 15 bases in between. The CDR3 is 14 residues long. V usage is TRBV5-1 and J usage is TRBJ2-4, with D possibly matching TRBD1 (6 bases). Sequencing was done on a sample of blood, either unsorted or a sorted T cell fraction (not recorded which). The receptor was derived from a male donor with ankylosing spondylitis. The CDR3 bases are TGCGCCAGCAGCGAAGGACAGCGCAGGAACATTCAGTACTTC. Translation: CASSEGQRRNIQYF.